This T cell receptor beta chain stems from a study of OX40 agonist ivuxolimab in advanced cancers. Background on the study: Aged about 23 to 90 with a mean of approximately 60 years, they were 75% to 85% male. Two cutaneous melanoma patients and one hepatocellular carcinoma patient, three in all, had partial responses. Study-wide results and limits: Expansion of clones was among the lowest in partial responders at 0.1-3.0 mg/kg. Antigen specificity was not determined for the expanded peripheral T cells.

Clones were sequenced by immunoSEQ multiplex PCR, and TCRdb holds only the in-frame ones, with some missing. The sample consists of tens of thousands of clones, approximately 83% of them appearing once. Germline CDR1 reads LGHNA; CDR2 reads YSLEER. V gave up 0 bases and J gave up 3 bases, with 11 bases separating them. This CDR3 is built from 15 residues. A word on this clone: Its antigen is still unknown.

Source: CD4+ or CD8+ T cells sorted from blood, taken in a trial of the OX40 agonist ivuxolimab. V and J are TRBV4-3 and TRBJ1-2; D may be TRBD1 (5 bases). The TCR originated in an adult with an advanced solid tumor such as melanoma, head and neck, liver or kidney cancer. The CDR3 protein is CASSQELEGYYGYTF. The CDR3 region has the DNA TGCGCCAGCAGCCAAGAACTAGAGGGGTACTATGGCTACACCTTC.